The clone carrying this T cell receptor beta chain was observed a few times. Its antigen remains unknown. PCR was performed using 60 Vbeta and 13 Jbeta primers. Assay: immunoSEQ multiplex PCR; the TCRdb copy retains only in-frame clones and omits some. The sample holds fewer than 200,000 clones, 81% seen once. Looked up from germline, CDR1 is LGHNA and CDR2 is YSLEER. The CDR3 sequence is 14 residues long. V was clipped by 8 bases and J by 5 bases, with 16 bases between them. This sample is drawn from a study of cytomegalovirus exposure and HLA in healthy donors. For the study at large: Among the approximately 400 donors who were genotyped, 70% to 90% fell in the genetic ancestry cluster that is associated with self-reported Caucasian donors.

Study findings and constraints: Most TCR beta V segments were productive about 87% or about 30% of the time in an earlier analysis.

The TCR originated in a woman between 45 and 60 years old in good health and CMV-seronegative. The V and J genes are TRBV4-3 and TRBJ2-1; TRBD1 might be the D (5 bases). Material for sequencing was PBMCs. Here the CDR3 reads CASSARARNNEQFF. In DNA, the CDR3 is TGCGCCAGCTCCGCCAGGGCAAGGAACAATGAGCAGTTCTTC.